A selection of T cell receptor beta chains follows, all from one sample in a study of blood T cell repertoires in COVID-19. Sequencing was performed with immunoSEQ multiplex PCR; in TCRdb, only in-frame clones are kept and a portion is missing. The sample has 50,000 or so clones, 85% to 90% seen once. Sequenced input: peripheral blood. The receptors were sampled from a human donor in a cohort sampled during active COVID-19. Both conserved end residues are part of each CDR3. D genes are given only for firm matches. Size values are once, few and many counts, or a class for expanded clones, and some rows have none.

TRBV24-1	-	-	TRBJ2-7	TGTGCCACCAGCTGGGGGCAGGGCATCGACGAGCAGTACTTC	CATSWGQGIDEQYF
TRBV5-1	-	-	TRBJ2-4	TGCGCCAGCAGCTTGGATGGGCAAAACATTCAGTACTTC	CASSLDGQNIQYF
TRBV2	-	-	TRBJ2-4	TGTGCCAGCAGTGGGGGGCATCTAGCCAAAAACATTCAGTACTTC	CASSGGHLAKNIQYF
TRBV4-1	TRBD2	once	TRBJ2-7	TGCGCCAGCAGCCCCCGGGAGGGGACTAGTGCCTACGAGCAGTACTTC	CASSPREGTSAYEQYF
TRBV6-4	-	-	TRBJ2-1	TGTGCCAGCAGTCTTGACCCTAGCTCCTACAATGAGCAGTTCTTC	CASSLDPSSYNEQFF
TRBV7-8	TRBD1	-	TRBJ1-1	TGTGCCAGCAGCCAGCAGACAGGGATTACTGAAGCTTTCTTT	CASSQQTGITEAFF
TRBV4-2	TRBD1	-	TRBJ2-1	TGTGCCAGCAGCCAAGACGCAGGGGGCCACTACAATGAGCAGTTCTTC	CASSQDAGGHYNEQFF
TRBV7-9	TRBD2	-	TRBJ2-3	TGTGCCAGCAGCTTCGGGACTAGCGGGCAAACAGATACGCAGTATTTT	CASSFGTSGQTDTQYF
TRBV7-9	TRBD1	-	TRBJ1-2	TGTGCCAGCAGCCTGGGGACAGGGGACTATGGCTACACCTTC	CASSLGTGDYGYTF
TRBV5-4	-	-	TRBJ2-3	TGTGCCAGCAGCTTGGTACACGCAGATACGCAGTATTTT	CASSLVHADTQYF
TRBV7-2	-	-	TRBJ1-2	TGTGCCAGCAGCCCCACGGCCGACAGAACCTATGGCTACACCTTC	CASSPTADRTYGYTF
TRBV2	TRBD2	-	TRBJ2-7	TGTGCCAGCAGGCGGGGGGGCTCAGGCTACGAGCAGTACTTC	CASRRGGSGYEQYF
TRBV2	-	-	TRBJ2-5	TGTGCCAGCAGTGAAGATGGTAACAAAAGAGGGACCCAGTACTTC	CASSEDGNKRGTQYF
TRBV6-1	-	-	TRBJ2-7	TGTGCCAGCAGTGAATACCAGGGGCTAGACGAGCAGTACTTC	CASSEYQGLDEQYF
TRBV19	TRBD2	-	TRBJ2-1	TGTGCCAGTAGTACCCTAGCGGGAGTAGACAATGAGCAGTTCTTC	CASSTLAGVDNEQFF
TRBV25-1	TRBD2	-	TRBJ2-5	TGTGCCAGCAGTGGCCCGGGTAGCGGGAGTGCTCGCCAAGAGACCCAGTACTTC	CASSGPGSGSARQETQYF
TRBV5-6	-	-	TRBJ2-6	TGTGCCAGCAGCGGGGGGACCGCTGGGGCCAACGTCCTGACTTTC	CASSGGTAGANVLTF
TRBV28	TRBD2	-	TRBJ2-6	TGTGCCACCCGGGAGGGGAGCTCTGGGGCCAACGTCCTGACTTTC	CATREGSSGANVLTF
TRBV7-9	TRBD1	once	TRBJ2-7	TGTGCCAGCAGCTTAGATGCGCAGGGGGTGGGCGAGCAGTACTTC	CASSLDAQGVGEQYF
TRBV18	-	few	TRBJ2-1	TGTGCCAGCTCACCACCGTCGGGTTCCTACAATGAGCAGTTCTTC	CASSPPSGSYNEQFF
TRBV5-4	TRBD2	-	TRBJ2-3	TGTGCCAGCAGCTTGGCCGCAAGGTCCTTGGGGACTACCGATACGCAGTATTTT	CASSLAARSLGTTDTQYF
TRBV6-6	-	-	TRBJ1-5	TGTGCCAGCCAGGGTCCGAATCAGCCCCAGCATTTT	CASQGPNQPQHF
TRBV5-8	-	-	TRBJ2-1	TGTGCCAGCAGCCCTGGGACTGGCGACAATGAGCAGTTCTTC	CASSPGTGDNEQFF
TRBV5-5	TRBD1	-	TRBJ1-2	TGTGCCAGCAGCCCGGACAGGGCCCGAGGCTACACCTTC	CASSPDRARGYTF
TRBV25-1	-	-	TRBJ2-7	TGTGCCAGCAGTCCTCCTGCACAGGGCCCGAAGCAGTACTTC	CASSPPAQGPKQYF
TRBV5-4	-	-	TRBJ2-1	TGTGCCAGCAGACCGGACACAAACAATGAGCAGTTCTTC	CASRPDTNNEQFF
TRBV18	-	-	TRBJ1-5	TGTGCCAGCTCACAGGGCGGGGGCAATCAGCCCCAGCATTTT	CASSQGGGNQPQHF
TRBV27	-	-	TRBJ1-5	TGTGCCAGCAGTTTATCGCCCGGAGAGCAGCCCCAGCATTTT	CASSLSPGEQPQHF
TRBV2	TRBD1	-	TRBJ1-2	TGTGCCAGCAGCAGAACGGGGACAGGGGGCTCCTATGGCTACACCTTC	CASSRTGTGGSYGYTF
TRBV18	-	-	TRBJ2-1	TGTGCCAGCTCACCAATTCACTTACATGAGCAGTTCTTC	CASSPIHLHEQFF
TRBV28	-	-	TRBJ2-7	TGTGCCAGCAGTTTGAGTACTCCATACGAGCAGTACTTC	CASSLSTPYEQYF
TRBV6-6	TRBD2	-	TRBJ2-3	TGTGCCAGCAGTCCCCGGACTAGCGGGAGGTCTACTAGCACAGATACGCAGTATTTT	CASSPRTSGRSTSTDTQYF
TRBV4-1	-	-	TRBJ1-5	TGCGCCAGCAGCCTAGCCAGAGGGACTCGCCAGCCCCAGCATTTT	CASSLARGTRQPQHF
TRBV28	-	once	TRBJ2-1	TGTGCCAGCAGTGAGGAGCGGTCCTACAATGAGCAGTTCTTC	CASSEERSYNEQFF
TRBV18	TRBD2	-	TRBJ2-7	TGTGCCAGCTCACCACTTTCGTCAGCGGGAGTTCCCATCGAGCAGTACTTC	CASSPLSSAGVPIEQYF